Listed here are 10 T cell receptor beta chains from one sample, sequenced in a study of cytomegalovirus exposure and HLA in healthy donors. Vbeta (60) and Jbeta (13) primers were used in the PCR. This table comes from immunoSEQ multiplex PCR, and its TCRdb copy is limited to in-frame clones, with some not included. This sample yields approximately 150,000 clones, of which roughly three quarters are seen a single time; around 3.2% belongs to the top ten. The sequencing sample was made of PBMCs. These receptors were collected from a human donor in good health.

This sequence joins TRBV4-3 and TRBJ2-3, with D maybe TRBD1 (6 bases). This CDR3 has 15 amino acids. Trimming stripped 0 bases from V and 4 bases from J, with 11 bases between. Germline CDR1 LGHNA, CDR2 YSLEER. CDR3 protein: CASSQDRGKADTQYF. Written as DNA, the CDR3 is TGCGCCAGCAGCCAAGACAGGGGTAAAGCAGATACGCAGTATTTT.

V usage is TRBV2 and J usage is TRBJ2-7, with 8 bases identical to TRBD1. The J segment lost 3 bases and the V segment lost 6 bases, leaving 4 bases of the junction unmatched. The CDR3 is made up of 13 amino acids. Germline CDR1 SNHLY, CDR2 FYNNEI. As DNA, the CDR3 is TGTGCCAGCAGACCACAGGGGGTCTACGAGCAGTACTTC. Translation: CASRPQGVYEQYF.

The V gene is TRBV5-1, the J gene TRBJ1-1; maybe TRBD1 (5 bases). Per the germline V gene, CDR1 is SGHRS and CDR2 is YFSETQ. The germline V and J ends were trimmed by 5 bases and 4 bases, with 15 bases remaining between them. The CDR3 length is 14 residues. The CDR3 DNA sequence: TGCGCCAGCAGTACCCTAGGGGTGGTCACTGAAGCTTTCTTT. The encoded protein is CASSTLGVVTEAFF. Full variable domain (outside the CDR3, taken from reference TRBV5-1 and TRBJ1-1): KAGVTQTPRYLIKTRGQQVTLSCSPISGHRSVSWYQQTPGQGLQFLFEYFSETQRNKGNFPGRFSGRQFSNSRSEMNVSTLELGDSALYLCASSTLGVVTEAFFGQGTRLTVV.

The chain uses TRBV30 and TRBJ1-2; weak D call: TRBD1 (6 bases). Germline CDR1 reads GTSNPN; CDR2 reads SVGIG (reference sequence). V lost 1 base to trimming and J lost 1 base, with 22 bases between them. This CDR3 region has 18 residues. Here the CDR3 DNA reads TGTGCCTGGAGTGGGGAAACTCACGGGGGGCGGTTTAACTATGGCTACACCTTC. Its translation is CAWSGETHGGRFNYGYTF. Full variable domain (outside the CDR3, taken from reference TRBV30 and TRBJ1-2): SQTIHQWPATLVQPVGSPLSLECTVEGTSNPNLYWYRQAAGRGLQLLFYSVGIGQISSEVPQNLSASRPQDRQFILSSKKLLLSDSGFYLCAWSGETHGGRFNYGYTFGSGTRLTVV.

The chain has TRBV5-1 and TRBJ1-3; 7 nucleotides match TRBD1. Germline assignment: CDR1 SGHRS and CDR2 YFSETQ. The CDR3 has 16 amino acids. J was trimmed by 8 bases and V by 2 bases; bases with no gene match: 13. The CDR3 nucleotides read TGCGCCAGCAGCTTAACAGGGGAACAGAGCCGGGACACCATATATTTT. Protein sequence: CASSLTGEQSRDTIYF.

The V and J genes are TRBV6-5 and TRBJ2-5; D may be TRBD1 (5 bases). CDR1 and CDR2 from the germline V gene are MNHEY and SVGAGI. Trimming stripped 2 bases from V and 2 bases from J, with 9 bases between. This CDR3 is built from 14 residues. CDR3 in DNA: TGTGCCAGCAGTTACACGCAGGGTCAAGAGACCCAGTACTTC. This encodes CASSYTQGQETQYF.

This clone has just a few counts. This rearrangement joins TRBV6-1 to TRBJ2-3, with D possibly matching TRBD2 (5 bases). CDR1 is MNHNS and CDR2 is SASEGT in the germline V gene. V was trimmed by 4 bases and J by 0 bases, leaving 14 bases between them. This CDR3 spans 16 amino acids. The CDR3: CASSGTSPFSTDTQYF. Written as DNA, the CDR3 is TGTGCCAGCAGTGGCACTAGTCCCTTTAGCACAGATACGCAGTATTTT.

The rearrangement links TRBV5-1 to TRBJ2-5; weak D call: TRBD2 (7 bases). Per the germline V gene, CDR1 is SGHRS and CDR2 is YFSETQ. The CDR3 contains 15 residues. Trimming pared 0 bases from V and 2 bases from J, leaving 11 bases between. Here the CDR3 DNA reads TGCGCCAGCAGCTTGGGCGGGGGCCAACAAGAGACCCAGTACTTC. Amino acids: CASSLGGGQQETQYF.

This clone occurred a few times. The chain joins TRBV9 to TRBJ2-7; D gene ambiguous. The CDR3 loop spans 14 amino acids. The V gene lost 0 bases and the J gene lost 0 bases, with 7 bases spanning the gap. The germline gives CDR1 SGDLS, CDR2 YYNGEE. CDR3 coding DNA: TGTGCCAGCAGCGTAGATTCTTACTCCTACGAGCAGTACTTC. Encoded protein: CASSVDSYSYEQYF.

The genes are TRBV30 and TRBJ1-3; no firm D call. Germline V gene lookup returns CDR1 GTSNPN and CDR2 SVGIG (reference sequence). The CDR3 runs to 13 residues. With 4 bases removed from V and 0 bases from J, the gap between germline ends came to 7 bases. In DNA, the CDR3 is TGTGCCTGGACGGCAGGCTCTGGAAACACCATATATTTT. Protein sequence: CAWTAGSGNTIYF. Using reference TRBV30 and TRBJ1-3 for the parts outside the CDR3, the full variable domain is SQTIHQWPATLVQPVGSPLSLECTVEGTSNPNLYWYRQAAGRGLQLLFYSVGIGQISSEVPQNLSASRPQDRQFILSSKKLLLSDSGFYLCAWTAGSGNTIYFGEGSWLTVV.